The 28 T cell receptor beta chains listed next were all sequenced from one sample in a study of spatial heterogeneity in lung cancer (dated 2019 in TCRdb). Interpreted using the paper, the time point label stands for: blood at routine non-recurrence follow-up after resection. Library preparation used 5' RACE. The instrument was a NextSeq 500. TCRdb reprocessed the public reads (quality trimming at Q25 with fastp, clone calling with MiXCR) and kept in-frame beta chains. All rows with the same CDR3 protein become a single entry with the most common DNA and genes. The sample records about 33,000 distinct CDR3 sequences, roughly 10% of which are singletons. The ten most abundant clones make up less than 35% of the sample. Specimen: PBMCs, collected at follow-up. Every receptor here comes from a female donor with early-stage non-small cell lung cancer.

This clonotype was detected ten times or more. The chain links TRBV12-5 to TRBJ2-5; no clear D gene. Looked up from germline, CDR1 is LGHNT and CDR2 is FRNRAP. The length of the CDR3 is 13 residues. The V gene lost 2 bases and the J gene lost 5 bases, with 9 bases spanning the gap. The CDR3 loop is CASGLTPGETQYF. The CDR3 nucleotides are TGTGCTAGTGGTTTGACCCCCGGGGAGACCCAGTACTTC. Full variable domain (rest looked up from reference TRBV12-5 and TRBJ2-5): DARVTQTPRHKVTEMGQEVTMRCQPILGHNTVFWYRQTMMQGLELLAYFRNRAPLDDSGMPKDRFSAEMPDATLATLKIQPSEPRDSAVYFCASGLTPGETQYFGPGTRLLVL.

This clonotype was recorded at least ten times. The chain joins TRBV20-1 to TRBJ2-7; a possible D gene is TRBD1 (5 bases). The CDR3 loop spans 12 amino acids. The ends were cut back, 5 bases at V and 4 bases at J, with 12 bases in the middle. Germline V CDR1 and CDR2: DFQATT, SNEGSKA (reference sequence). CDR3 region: CSAQQARYEQYF. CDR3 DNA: TGCAGTGCTCAACAGGCCCGTTACGAGCAGTACTTC.

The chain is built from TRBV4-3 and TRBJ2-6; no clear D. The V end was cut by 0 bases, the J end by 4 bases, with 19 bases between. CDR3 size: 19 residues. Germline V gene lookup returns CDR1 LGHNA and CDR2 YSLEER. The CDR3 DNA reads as TGCGCCAGCAGCCAAGATCCTTGGAACACCCTATCGGGGGCCAACGTCCTGACTTTC. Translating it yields CASSQDPWNTLSGANVLTF.

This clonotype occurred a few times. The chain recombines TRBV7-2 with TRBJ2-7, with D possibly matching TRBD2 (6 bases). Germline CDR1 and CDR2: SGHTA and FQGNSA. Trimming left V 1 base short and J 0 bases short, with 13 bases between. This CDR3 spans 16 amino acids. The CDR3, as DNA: TGTGCCAGCAGCTTAGGGGTGCGGGGAACCTCCTACGAGCAGTACTTC. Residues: CASSLGVRGTSYEQYF.

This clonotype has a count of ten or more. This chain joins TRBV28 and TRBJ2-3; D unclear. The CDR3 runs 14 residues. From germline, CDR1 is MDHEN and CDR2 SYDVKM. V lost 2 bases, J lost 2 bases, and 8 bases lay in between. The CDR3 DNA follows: TGTGCCAGCAGTTTAGGACGAGTCACAGATACGCAGTATTTT. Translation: CASSLGRVTDTQYF.

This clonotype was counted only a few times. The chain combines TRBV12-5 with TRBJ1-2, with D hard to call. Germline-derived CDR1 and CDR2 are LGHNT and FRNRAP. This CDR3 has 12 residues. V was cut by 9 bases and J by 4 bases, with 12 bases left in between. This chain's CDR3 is CASDDRIYGYTF. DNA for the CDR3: TGTGCTAGCGACGACCGAATCTATGGCTACACCTTC.

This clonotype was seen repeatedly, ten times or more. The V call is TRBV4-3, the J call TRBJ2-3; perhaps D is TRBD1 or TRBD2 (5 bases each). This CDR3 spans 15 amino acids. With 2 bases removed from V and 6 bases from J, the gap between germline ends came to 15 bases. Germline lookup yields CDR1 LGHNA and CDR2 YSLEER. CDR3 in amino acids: CASSQTGTSVDTQYF. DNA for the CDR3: TGCGCCAGCAGCCAAACCGGGACCTCAGTGGATACGCAGTATTTT.

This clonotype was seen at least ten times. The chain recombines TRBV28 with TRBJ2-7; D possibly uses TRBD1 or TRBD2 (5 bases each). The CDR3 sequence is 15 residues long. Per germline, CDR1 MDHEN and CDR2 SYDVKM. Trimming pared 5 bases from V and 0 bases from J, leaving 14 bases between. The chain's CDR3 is CASSAWDGSSYEQYF. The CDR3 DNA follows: TGTGCCAGCAGTGCCTGGGACGGTAGCTCCTACGAGCAGTACTTC.

CDR3 in amino acids: CASSAGQAYEQYF. CDR3 bases: TGTGCCAGCAGCGCGGGACAGGCCTACGAGCAGTACTTC. The chain combines TRBV5-6 with TRBJ2-7; 8 nucleotides line up with TRBD1. Germline V CDR1 and CDR2: SGHDT, YYEEEE. The trim removed 4 bases at V and 2 bases at J, leaving 2 bases unmatched. The CDR3 totals 13 residues.

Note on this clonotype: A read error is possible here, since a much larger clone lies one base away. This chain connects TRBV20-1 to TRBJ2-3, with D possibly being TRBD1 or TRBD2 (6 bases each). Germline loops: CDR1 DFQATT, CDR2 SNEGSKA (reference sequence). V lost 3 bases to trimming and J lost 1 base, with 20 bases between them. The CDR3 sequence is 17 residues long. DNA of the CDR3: TGCAGTGCTAGCCCCTTGAGGAGGGGGACCGGCACAGATACGCAGTATTTT. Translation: CSASPLRRGTGTDTQYF.

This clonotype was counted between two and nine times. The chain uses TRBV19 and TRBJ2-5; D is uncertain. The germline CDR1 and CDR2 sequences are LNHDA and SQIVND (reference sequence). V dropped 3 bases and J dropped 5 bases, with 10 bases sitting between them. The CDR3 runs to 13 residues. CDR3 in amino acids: CASSMIPGETQYF. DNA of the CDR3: TGTGCCAGTAGTATGATCCCTGGGGAGACCCAGTACTTC.

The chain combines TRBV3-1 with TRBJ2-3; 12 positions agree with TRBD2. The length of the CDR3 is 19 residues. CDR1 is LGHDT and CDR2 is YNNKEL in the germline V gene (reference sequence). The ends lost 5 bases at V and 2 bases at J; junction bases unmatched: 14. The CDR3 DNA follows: TGTGCCAGCAGCTCTGGACTAGCGGGGCTCTGGGCAAACACAGATACGCAGTATTTT. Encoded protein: CASSSGLAGLWANTDTQYF.

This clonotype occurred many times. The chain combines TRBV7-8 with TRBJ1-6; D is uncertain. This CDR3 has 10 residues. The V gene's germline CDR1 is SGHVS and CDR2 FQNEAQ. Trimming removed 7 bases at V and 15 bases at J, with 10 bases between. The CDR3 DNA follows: TGTGCCAGCAAAGGACGAGACCTCCACTTT. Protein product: CASKGRDLHF.

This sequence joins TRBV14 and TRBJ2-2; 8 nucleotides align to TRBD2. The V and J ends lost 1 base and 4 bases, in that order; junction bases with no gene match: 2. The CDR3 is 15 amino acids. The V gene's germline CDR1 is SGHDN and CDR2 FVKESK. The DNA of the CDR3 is TGTGCCAGCAGCCAAGCCAGCGGGGGCACCGGGGAGCTGTTTTTT. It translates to CASSQASGGTGELFF.

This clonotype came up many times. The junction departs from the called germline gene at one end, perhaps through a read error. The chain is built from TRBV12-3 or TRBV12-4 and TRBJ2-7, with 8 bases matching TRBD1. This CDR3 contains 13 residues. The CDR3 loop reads CASSRRGQVVRDF. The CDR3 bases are TGTGCCAGCAGTCGCCGGGGACAGGTTGTCAGGGACTTC.

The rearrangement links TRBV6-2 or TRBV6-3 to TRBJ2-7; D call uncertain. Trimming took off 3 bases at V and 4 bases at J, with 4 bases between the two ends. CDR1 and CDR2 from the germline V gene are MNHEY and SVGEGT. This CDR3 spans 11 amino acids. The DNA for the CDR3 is TGTGCCAGCAGTTATAAGTACGAGCAGTACTTC. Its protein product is CASSYKYEQYF.

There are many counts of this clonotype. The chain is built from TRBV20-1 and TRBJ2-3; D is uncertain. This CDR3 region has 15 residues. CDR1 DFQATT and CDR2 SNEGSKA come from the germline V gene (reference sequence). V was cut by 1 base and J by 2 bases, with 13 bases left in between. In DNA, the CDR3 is TGCAGTGCTAGAGCCGGTGGCGCCTTCACAGATACGCAGTATTTT. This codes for CSARAGGAFTDTQYF.

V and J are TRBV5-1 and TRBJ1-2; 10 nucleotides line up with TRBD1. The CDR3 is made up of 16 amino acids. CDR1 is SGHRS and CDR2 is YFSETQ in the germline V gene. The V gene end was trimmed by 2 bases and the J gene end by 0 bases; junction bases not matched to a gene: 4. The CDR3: CASSLSDRGANYGYTF. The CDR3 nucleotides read TGCGCCAGCAGCTTATCGGACAGGGGGGCTAACTATGGCTACACCTTC.

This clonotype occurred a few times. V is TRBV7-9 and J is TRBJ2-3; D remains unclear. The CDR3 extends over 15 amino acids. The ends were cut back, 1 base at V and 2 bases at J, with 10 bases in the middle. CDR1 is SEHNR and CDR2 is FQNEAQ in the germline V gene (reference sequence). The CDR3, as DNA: TGTGCCAGCAGCTTAGTCAGGCCGGACACAGATACGCAGTATTTT. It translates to CASSLVRPDTDTQYF.

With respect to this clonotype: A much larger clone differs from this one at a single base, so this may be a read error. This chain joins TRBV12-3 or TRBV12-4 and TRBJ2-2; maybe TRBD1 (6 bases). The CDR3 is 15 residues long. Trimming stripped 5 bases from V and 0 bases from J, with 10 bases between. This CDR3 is CASSTDSTNTGELFF. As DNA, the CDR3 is TGTGCCAGCAGTACGGACAGCACGAACACCGGGGAGCTGTTTTTT.

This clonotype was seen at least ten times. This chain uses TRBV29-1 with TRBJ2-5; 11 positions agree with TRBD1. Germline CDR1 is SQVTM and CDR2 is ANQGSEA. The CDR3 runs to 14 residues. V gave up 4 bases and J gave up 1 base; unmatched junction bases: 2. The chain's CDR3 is CSVAGQGVQETQYF. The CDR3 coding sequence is TGCAGCGTTGCGGGACAGGGGGTCCAAGAGACCCAGTACTTC.

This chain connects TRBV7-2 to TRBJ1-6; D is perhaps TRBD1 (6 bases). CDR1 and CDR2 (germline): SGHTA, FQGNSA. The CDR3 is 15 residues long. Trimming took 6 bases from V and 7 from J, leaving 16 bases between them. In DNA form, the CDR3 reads TGTGCCAGCAGGTCACTACAGGGCGGCAATTCACCCCTCCACTTT. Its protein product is CASRSLQGGNSPLHF. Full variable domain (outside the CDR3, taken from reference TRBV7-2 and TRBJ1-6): GAGVSQSPSNKVTEKGKDVELRCDPISGHTALYWYRQSLGQGLEFLIYFQGNSAPDKSGLPSDRFSAERTGGSVSTLTIQRTQQEDSAVYLCASRSLQGGNSPLHFGNGTRLTVT.

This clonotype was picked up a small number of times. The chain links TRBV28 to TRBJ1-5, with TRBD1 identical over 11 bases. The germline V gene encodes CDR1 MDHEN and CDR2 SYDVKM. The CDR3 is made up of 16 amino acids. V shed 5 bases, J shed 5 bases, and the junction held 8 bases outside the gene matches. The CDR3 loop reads CASSQLRDRGDQPQHF. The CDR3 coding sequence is TGTGCCAGCAGTCAACTCCGGGACAGGGGGGATCAGCCCCAGCATTTT.

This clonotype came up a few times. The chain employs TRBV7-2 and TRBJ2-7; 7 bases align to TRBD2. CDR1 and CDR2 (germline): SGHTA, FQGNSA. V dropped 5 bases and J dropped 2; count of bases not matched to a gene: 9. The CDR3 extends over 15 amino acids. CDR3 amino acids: CASSLGGLAAYEQYF. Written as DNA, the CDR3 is TGTGCCAGCAGCCTGGGTGGCCTAGCGGCCTACGAGCAGTACTTC.

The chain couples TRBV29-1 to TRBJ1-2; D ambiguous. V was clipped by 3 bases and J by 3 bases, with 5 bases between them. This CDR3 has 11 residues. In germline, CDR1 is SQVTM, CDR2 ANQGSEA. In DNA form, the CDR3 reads TGCAGCGTTGAGGAGGACTATGGCTACACCTTC. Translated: CSVEEDYGYTF.

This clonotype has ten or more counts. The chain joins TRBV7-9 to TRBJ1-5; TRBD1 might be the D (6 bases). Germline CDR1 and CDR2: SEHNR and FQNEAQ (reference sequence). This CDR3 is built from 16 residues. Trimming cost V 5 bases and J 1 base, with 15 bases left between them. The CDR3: CASSQTTGLSNQPQHF. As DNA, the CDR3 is TGTGCCAGCAGCCAGACTACAGGGTTAAGCAATCAGCCCCAGCATTTT.

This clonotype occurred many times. CDR3 protein: CASSRPDFGEKLFF. CDR3 coding DNA: TGTGCCAGCAGTCGTCCGGACTTTGGTGAAAAACTGTTTTTT. This chain joins TRBV28 and TRBJ1-4; no clear D. This CDR3 has 14 amino acids. Trimming removed 5 bases at V and 7 bases at J, with 14 bases between. Germline lookup yields CDR1 MDHEN and CDR2 SYDVKM.

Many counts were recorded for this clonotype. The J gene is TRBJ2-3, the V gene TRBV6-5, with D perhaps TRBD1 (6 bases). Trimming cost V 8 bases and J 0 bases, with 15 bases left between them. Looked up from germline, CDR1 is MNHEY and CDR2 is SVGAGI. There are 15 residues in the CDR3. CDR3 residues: CASAQLRGSTDTQYF. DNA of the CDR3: TGTGCCAGCGCACAACTCAGGGGCAGCACAGATACGCAGTATTTT.